This TCR beta chain was obtained from a study of cytomegalovirus exposure and HLA in healthy donors. Study-level results: In an earlier analysis, productive rearrangement rates for most beta V segments clustered near 87% or 30%. It is likely that the observed cluster of highly shared sequence variants was a sequencing artifact. No immune exposure information besides CMV serostatus was available. Trimming of TCR beta V- and J-genes showed a link, identified in a later analysis, to a missense DCLRE1C variant.

The CDR3 has 15 amino acids. V shed 0 bases, J shed 8 bases, and the junction held 7 bases outside the gene matches. Germline loops: CDR1 SGHTA, CDR2 FQGTGA. The PCR used 60 Vbeta and 13 Jbeta primers. Generated by immunoSEQ multiplex PCR, the TCRdb table keeps only in-frame clones and is missing some. In the table there are some 200,000 clones, 75% to 85% of which are singletons. As concerns this clone: Its matching antigen is unknown.

This chain joins TRBV7-3 and TRBJ2-1, with 7 bases identical to TRBD1. The receptor comes from a woman aged 18-30 years in good health and CMV-seronegative. Sequenced: PBMCs. CDR3: CASSLTKGARDEQFF. The DNA of the CDR3 is TGTGCCAGCAGCTTAACGAAGGGGGCCAGGGATGAGCAGTTCTTC.